This is a list of T cell receptor beta chains from one sample in a study of blood T cell repertoires in COVID-19. Profiling relied on immunoSEQ multiplex PCR, and the TCRdb table lists in-frame clones only, not all of them. The sample has approximately 220,000 clones, approximately 78% seen once. Input material: peripheral blood. The receptors here all came from a woman of 80 years or more with acute or convalescent COVID-19. Both conserved end residues are part of each CDR3. Each record gives: V gene, J gene, clone size, D gene, CDR3 DNA, CDR3 protein. The D gene is left open where the match is weak. Not all rows give a size; the values are once, few, many and, for expanded clones, a class.

TRBV24-1	TRBJ1-6	once	NA	TGTGCCACCAGTGATTTGGGTAGGGGTTACCCACGGTACTATAATTCACCCCTCCACTTT	CATSDLGRGYPRYYNSPLHF
TRBV6-5	TRBJ1-4	NA	NA	TGTGCCAGCACCCCCTTGACAGGAGGCGAAAAACTGTTTTTT	CASTPLTGGEKLFF
TRBV6-5	TRBJ2-7	NA	NA	TGTGCCAGCAGTTTGAACAGGGAGACGGGAGAGCAGTACTTC	CASSLNRETGEQYF
TRBV5-8	TRBJ1-5	NA	NA	TGTGCCAGCAGCTTGGAGCTGGGCGGGGGTTTCGGCAATCAGCCCCAGCATTTT	CASSLELGGGFGNQPQHF
TRBV9	TRBJ2-1	many	TRBD2	TGTGCCAGCAGCCCCCGAGGGACTAGCGGCAACAGCCGCTCCTACAATGAGCAGTTCTTC	CASSPRGTSGNSRSYNEQFF
TRBV29-1	TRBJ1-1	NA	NA	TGCAGCGTTAATCAAAATGAAGCTTTCTTT	CSVNQNEAFF
TRBV6-1	TRBJ1-5	NA	NA	TGTGCCAGCAGTGAGTTCCAGGGTCAGCCCCAGCATTTT	CASSEFQGQPQHF
TRBV28	TRBJ2-3	few	TRBD1	TGTGCCAGCAGTTTATTCCCGACAGGGGGAGCGACAGATACGCAGTATTTT	CASSLFPTGGATDTQYF
TRBV6-6	TRBJ1-5	NA	TRBD1	TGTGCCGCCTCCGGGACAGGGATCAATCAGCCCCAGCATTTT	CAASGTGINQPQHF
TRBV9	TRBJ1-1	NA	TRBD1	TGTGCCAGCAGCCCCCGGACAGGACTAAACACTGAAGCTTTCTTT	CASSPRTGLNTEAFF
TRBV28	TRBJ1-5	NA	TRBD1	TGTGCCAGCAGCCTCCTGACAGGGCAGCCCCAGCATTTT	CASSLLTGQPQHF
TRBV10-3	TRBJ2-2	NA	TRBD2	TGTGCCATCAGTCCCCGGACTAGGGGCACCGGGGAGCTGTTTTTT	CAISPRTRGTGELFF
TRBV18	TRBJ2-5	NA	NA	TGTGCCAGCTCACCACCGGGGGGACAGAGACAAGAGACCCAGTACTTC	CASSPPGGQRQETQYF
TRBV18	TRBJ1-2	NA	TRBD1	TGTGCCAGCTCACAGAGACGGACAGGGACTAACTATGGCTACACCTTC	CASSQRRTGTNYGYTF
TRBV11-3	TRBJ1-4	NA	NA	TGTGCCAGCAGCCCCGGGGGGGGCTATAATGAAAAACTGTTTTTT	CASSPGGGYNEKLFF
TRBV6-5	TRBJ1-6	NA	NA	TGTGCCAGCAGATGGGCAGGTGAAAATTCACCCCTCCACTTT	CASRWAGENSPLHF
TRBV6-5	TRBJ1-5	NA	TRBD1	TGTGCCAGCAGTCTTCAGGGGGCCGATCAGCCCCAGCATTTT	CASSLQGADQPQHF
TRBV28	TRBJ1-4	NA	NA	TGTGCCAGCAGCACTAGGACCTGGCCCGAAAAACTGTTTTTT	CASSTRTWPEKLFF
TRBV28	TRBJ1-4	NA	NA	TGTGCCAGCATAAGGGGCGCCGGTGAAAAACTGTTTTTT	CASIRGAGEKLFF
TRBV4-3	TRBJ2-1	NA	NA	TGCGCCAGCAGCCAAGCCCAAGACAGGTACAATGAGCAGTTCTTC	CASSQAQDRYNEQFF
TRBV19	TRBJ1-1	once	NA	TGTGCCAGTAGTCACTCGCGACAGAGTGAAGCTTTCTTT	CASSHSRQSEAFF